This T cell receptor beta chain was found in a study of shared clonotypes between healthy human individuals. The CDR3 consists of 15 residues. Looked up from germline, CDR1 is KGHSH and CDR2 is LQKENI. V gave up 4 bases and J gave up 2 bases, with 12 bases separating them. Clones were read by immunoSEQ multiplex PCR, and TCRdb kept only the in-frame ones, dropping some. The repertoire holds around 2.5 million clones, with 90% to 95% as singletons. This clonotype was sampled from a man aged 18 to 35 in good health. Some clones in this sample may be carry-over from other donors' samples. Sample: naive CD4+ T cells from PBMCs. Subset indicated: CD45RA+ positively selected. The chain is built from TRBV18 and TRBJ2-1; D is ambiguous. The DNA of the CDR3 is TGTGCCAGCTCACGAGGAGTGGCCACCTACAATGAGCAGTTCTTC. Translated, it gives CASSRGVATYNEQFF.